This TCR beta chain was identified during a study of OX40 agonist ivuxolimab in advanced cancers. As for the study more broadly: Ivuxolimab was a fully human IgG2 agonistic monoclonal antibody targeting the costimulatory receptor OX40 (CD134). Patients were allowed to have had prior anti-PD-1, anti-PD-L1 or anti-CTLA-4 therapy, and around 40% of the dose-escalation patients had previously received checkpoint inhibitors. Partial responses occurred in three dose-escalation patients, of whom one had hepatocellular carcinoma and two had cutaneous melanoma. Peripheral TCRbeta sequencing was intended to test whether TCR sequence diversity was altered and clonal T-cell expansion was caused by ivuxolimab. Of the 52 patients in dose escalation, around 19 had hepatocellular carcinoma, roughly 15 had melanoma, 9 had renal cell carcinoma and 9 had head and neck cancer. Intravenous ivuxolimab was administered to patients every 2 weeks at six dose levels: 0.01, 0.1, 0.3, 1.5, 3 and 10 mg/kg. The dose-escalation cohort was 80% to 90% male with a mean age of about 65 years, ranging from 23 to 79. The paper covers the monotherapy dose-escalation part of the phase I ivuxolimab trial, which included N of about 50 patients. General study outcomes and caveats: At doses from 0.1 to 3.0 mg/kg, clonal expansion was seen in both CD4+ and CD8+ blood T cells between baseline and week 6. Low levels of normalized T-cell clonal expansion were also seen in some patients who did not respond. Partial responders in the 0.1-3.0 mg/kg groups had among the lowest normalized peripheral clonal expansion, especially among CD8+ T cells. Which antigens the clonally expanded peripheral T cells were specific for was not determined. After ivuxolimab, expanded clones were on average more numerous among CD8+ T cells than among CD4+ T cells.

Genomic DNA was isolated from the sorted cells so that the TCRbeta CDR3 region could be sequenced. TCRbeta CDR3 regions were sequenced using the immunoSEQ Assay. Held by TCRdb, this immuneACCESS table contains in-frame sequences only and omits some clones. Under half of the omission traces to an unresolved V gene where checked; the cause of the rest is unknown. The sample table lists some 74,000 clones, approximately 78% of them with a count of one. The ten largest clonotypes hold 5% of the sample. A word on this clone: No antigen is known for it. No much larger clone exists at a distance of one base, and base qualities are not known.

The trial excluded patients who had a history of autoimmune disease or were on systemic immunosuppression. In every dose cohort, peripheral blood was drawn for TCR sequencing at baseline, cycle 4 day 1, and cycle 7 day 1. Samples were obtained from an open-label, multicenter, first-in-human phase I dose-escalation trial of ivuxolimab. The trial enrolled adults with locally advanced or metastatic head and neck squamous cell, hepatocellular, melanoma or renal cell carcinoma. CD4+ and CD8+ T cells were sorted separately from peripheral blood before TCR sequencing. The junction carries 9 bases between V and J, which are trimmed by 7 bases and 0 bases respectively. CDR1 LNHDA and CDR2 SQIVND were looked up in the germline V gene (reference sequence). The CDR3 runs 13 amino acids, cysteine and phenylalanine included. Just CDR3 DNA is preserved here, 39 bases in frame from base 1.

The sequence was collected from an adult with an advanced solid tumor such as melanoma, head and neck, liver or kidney cancer. The specimen was CD4+ or CD8+ T cells sorted from blood, collected in a trial of the OX40 agonist ivuxolimab. The V and J segments used are TRBV19 and TRBJ1-1, with the D gene not clear enough to name. This receptor carries the CDR3 CASNEGLNTEAFF. Here is the DNA: TGTGCCAGTAACGAGGGTTTGAACACTGAAGCTTTCTTT.